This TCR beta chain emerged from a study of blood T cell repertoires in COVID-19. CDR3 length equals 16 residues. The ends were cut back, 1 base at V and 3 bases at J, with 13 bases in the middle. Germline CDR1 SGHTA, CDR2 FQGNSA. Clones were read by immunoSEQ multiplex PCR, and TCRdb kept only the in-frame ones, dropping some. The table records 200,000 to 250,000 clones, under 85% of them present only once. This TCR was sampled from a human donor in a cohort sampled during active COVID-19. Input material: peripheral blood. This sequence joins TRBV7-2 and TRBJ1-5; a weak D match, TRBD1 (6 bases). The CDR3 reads CASSLEGGRINQPQHF. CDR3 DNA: TGTGCCAGCAGCTTAGAAGGGGGACGGATCAATCAGCCCCAGCATTTT.